This record covers a single T cell receptor beta chain. What it recognizes is unknown. The V gene lost 5 bases and the J gene lost 5 bases, with 8 bases spanning the gap. The CDR3 is 12 residues long. CDR1 is SGHTS and CDR2 is YDEGEE in the germline V gene. Profiling relied on immunoSEQ multiplex PCR, and the TCRdb table lists in-frame clones only, not all of them. The sample lists over 250,000 clones, about 86% occurring once. This sample was included in a study of cytomegalovirus exposure and HLA in healthy donors. Study outcomes and limitations: About 150 TCR beta chains were listed as cytomegalovirus-associated.

The chain carries TRBV5-8 and TRBJ2-1; D ambiguous. The sample comprised PBMCs. The source is a young woman in good health and CMV-seronegative. The DNA for the CDR3 is TGTGCCAGCAGTCTTTTCCACAATGAGCAGTTCTTC. Protein product: CASSLFHNEQFF.